Below are 27 T cell receptor beta chains sequenced from a single sample in a study of cytomegalovirus exposure and HLA in healthy donors. PCR used 60 Vbeta primers and 13 Jbeta primers. Clones were sequenced by immunoSEQ multiplex PCR, and TCRdb holds only the in-frame ones, with some missing. The sample has under 200,000 clones; 60% to 85% are singletons. The sequencing sample was made of PBMCs. The source is a woman aged 45-60 years in good health and CMV-seropositive.

The chain joins TRBV4-2 to TRBJ1-4; tentatively, D is TRBD1 (6 bases). The CDR3 is 17 amino acids. V was trimmed by 0 bases and J by 2 bases, leaving 13 bases between them. Germline V CDR1 and CDR2: LGHNA, YNFKEQ. In nucleotides, the CDR3 is TGTGCCAGCAGCCAAGATAGGCAGGGGCAGACTAATGAAAAACTGTTTTTT. Translation gives CASSQDRQGQTNEKLFF.

Comments on this clone: The sample contains more than one DNA sequence encoding this CDR3. V usage is TRBV15 and J usage is TRBJ1-1; D not resolved. The CDR3 covers 13 residues. The germline V gene encodes CDR1 LNHNV and CDR2 YYDKDF (reference sequence). The V gene lost 0 bases and the J gene lost 4 bases, with 6 bases spanning the gap. The CDR3 DNA reads as TGTGCCACCAGCAGAGATCTGGCCACTGAAGCTTTCTTT. This sequence encodes CATSRDLATEAFF.

V usage is TRBV7-2 and J usage is TRBJ2-5; D call uncertain. V was pared by 1 base and J by 4 bases, with 10 bases between. CDR3 length equals 14 residues. CDR1 is SGHTA, CDR2 FQGNSA, per germline. This CDR3 reads CASSLGFTRETQYF. The CDR3 region has the DNA TGTGCCAGCAGCTTAGGATTCACAAGAGAGACCCAGTACTTC.

The chain has TRBV4-3 and TRBJ2-1; tentatively, D is TRBD2 (6 bases). The CDR3 loop spans 15 amino acids. Germline CDR1 is LGHNA and CDR2 is YSLEER. Trimming left V 4 bases short and J 0 bases short, with 10 bases between. DNA for the CDR3: TGCGCCAGCAGCCGAACTAGCCGCTCCTACAATGAGCAGTTCTTC. Amino acids: CASSRTSRSYNEQFF.

This clone was seen a single time. The V and J genes are TRBV19 and TRBJ2-5, with D tentatively TRBD2 (5 bases). Germline assignment: CDR1 LNHDA and CDR2 SQIVND (reference sequence). Trimming took off 5 bases at V and 7 bases at J, with 17 bases between the two ends. The CDR3 has 14 residues. The DNA for the CDR3 is TGTGCCAGTAGTGCCGGGGTCGTGAAAGGGACCCAGTACTTC. The encoded protein is CASSAGVVKGTQYF.

V usage is TRBV15 and J usage is TRBJ1-5, with D unresolved. The CDR3 loop spans 15 amino acids. CDR1 and CDR2 (germline): LNHNV, YYDKDF (reference sequence). V was pared by 0 bases and J by 1 base, with 7 bases between. The CDR3 loop reads CATSRDTQSNQPQHF. The CDR3 DNA sequence: TGTGCCACCAGCAGAGATACACAAAGCAATCAGCCCCAGCATTTT. The full variable domain, rest sourced from reference TRBV15 and TRBJ1-5, is DAMVIQNPRYQVTQFGKPVTLSCSQTLNHNVMYWYQQKSSQAPKLLFHYYDKDFNNEADTPDNFQSRRPNTSFCFLDIRSPGLGDTAMYLCATSRDTQSNQPQHFGDGTRLSIL.

This chain connects TRBV27 to TRBJ2-1; a weak D match, TRBD2 (6 bases). CDR3 length: 14 amino acids. The germline V gene encodes CDR1 MNHEY and CDR2 SMNVEV (reference sequence). Deletions cut 8 bases from V and 10 bases from J, with 21 bases between. The CDR3: CASVTSWPGGEQFF. The CDR3, as DNA: TGTGCCAGCGTCACTAGCTGGCCGGGTGGGGAGCAGTTCTTC.

The CDR3 bases are TGTGCCAGCAGCTTAGCGGCAGACTACTCCTACGAGCAGTACTTC. Protein sequence: CASSLAADYSYEQYF. This chain uses TRBV13 with TRBJ2-7, with D maybe TRBD2 (5 bases). Germline V gives CDR1 PRHDT, CDR2 FYEKMQ (reference sequence). V was trimmed by 1 base and J by 0 bases, leaving 10 bases between them. This CDR3 is 15 amino acids long. Together with reference TRBV13 and TRBJ2-7, the CDR3 gives the full variable domain: AAGVIQSPRHLIKEKRETATLKCYPIPRHDTVYWYQQGPGQDPQFLISFYEKMQSDKGSIPDRFSAQQFSDYHSELNMSSLELGDSALYFCASSLAADYSYEQYFGPGTRLTVT.

This clone was picked up a small number of times. The chain joins TRBV27 to TRBJ2-1; D might be TRBD2 (6 bases). Trimming pared 0 bases from V and 0 bases from J, leaving 21 bases between. CDR1 and CDR2 from the germline V gene are MNHEY and SMNVEV (reference sequence). This CDR3 spans 20 amino acids. CDR3 DNA: TGTGCCAGCAGTTTATCCCCATACCCCACTAGCCGAAGCTCCTACAATGAGCAGTTCTTC. This translates into CASSLSPYPTSRSSYNEQFF.

The chain recombines TRBV30 with TRBJ2-1; tentative D call: TRBD2 (5 bases). This CDR3 region has 13 residues. V lost 2 bases, J lost 8 bases, and 13 bases lay in between. CDR1 is GTSNPN and CDR2 is SVGIG in the germline V gene (reference sequence). CDR3 region: CAWSSRWEYEQFF. For the CDR3, the DNA is TGTGCCTGGAGTTCCCGGTGGGAGTATGAGCAGTTCTTC.

The rearrangement links TRBV5-5 to TRBJ1-1; TRBD1 is a possible D gene (5 bases). The germline V and J ends were trimmed by 1 base and 4 bases, with 11 bases remaining between them. This CDR3 contains 14 residues. The germline CDR1 and CDR2 sequences are SGHKS and YYEKEE (reference sequence). The CDR3 reads CASSLRQGGTEAFF. The CDR3 DNA sequence: TGTGCCAGCAGCTTGAGGCAGGGAGGCACTGAAGCTTTCTTT.

The V gene is TRBV6-1, the J gene TRBJ2-3; TRBD1 agrees at 8 bases. This CDR3 contains 15 residues. From germline, CDR1 is MNHNS and CDR2 SASEGT. The trim removed 8 bases at V and 6 bases at J, leaving 13 bases unmatched. Here the CDR3 DNA reads TGTGCCAGCCGTTTAAAGCAGGGGGCATGGGATACGCAGTATTTT. This codes for CASRLKQGAWDTQYF.

V usage is TRBV27 and J usage is TRBJ2-3, with TRBD1 matching 7 bases. The germline V gene encodes CDR1 MNHEY and CDR2 SMNVEV (reference sequence). Trimming took 6 bases from V and 0 from J; bases not matched to a gene: 6. The CDR3 spans 15 residues. The chain's CDR3 is CASRPGTASTDTQYF. CDR3 nucleotides: TGTGCCAGCAGGCCTGGGACAGCTAGCACAGATACGCAGTATTTT.

The CDR3 is CAWSYKLGTGVTDTQYF. Written as DNA, the CDR3 is TGTGCCTGGAGTTACAAACTAGGGACAGGGGTCACAGATACGCAGTATTTT. V and J are TRBV30 and TRBJ2-3, with 10 nucleotides matching TRBD1. Trimming at V came to 2 bases and at J to 2 bases, leaving 10 bases not matched to a gene. The CDR3 contains 17 residues. Germline CDR1 is GTSNPN and CDR2 is SVGIG (reference sequence).

This chain links TRBV28 with TRBJ1-2; no clear D gene. The germline V and J ends were trimmed by 2 bases and 2 bases, with 6 bases remaining between them. CDR3 length: 13 residues. Looked up from germline, CDR1 is MDHEN and CDR2 is SYDVKM. The DNA of the CDR3 is TGTGCCAGCAGTTTAGAACAGAACTATGGCTACACCTTC. It specifies CASSLEQNYGYTF.

This rearrangement joins TRBV18 to TRBJ2-5; D is possibly TRBD1 (6 bases). Germline V lookup: CDR1 KGHSH, CDR2 LQKENI. The V and J ends lost 4 bases and 5 bases respectively, with 14 bases between them. This CDR3 region has 14 residues. The CDR3 sequence is CASSHQGPRETQYF. The CDR3 nucleotides are TGTGCCAGCTCACATCAGGGGCCTCGTGAGACCCAGTACTTC.

This clone came up once. The chain uses TRBV11-3 and TRBJ1-1; 9 nucleotides line up with TRBD1. The CDR3 is 14 amino acids. Germline CDR1 reads SGHNT; CDR2 reads YENEEA. J gave up 6 bases and V 7 bases, and 9 bases lay outside the gene matches. DNA for the CDR3: TGTGCCAGCACCCCAGGCACAGGGGGCCCTGAAGCTTTCTTT. This encodes CASTPGTGGPEAFF. Together with reference TRBV11-3 and TRBJ1-1, the CDR3 gives the full variable domain: EAGVVQSPRYKIIEKKQPVAFWCNPISGHNTLYWYLQNLGQGPELLIRYENEEAVDDSQLPKDRFSAERLKGVDSTLKIQPAELGDSAVYLCASTPGTGGPEAFFGQGTRLTVV.

As regards this clone: Different DNA sequences within this sample yield the same CDR3. V usage is TRBV6-5 and J usage is TRBJ1-1; D possibly corresponds to TRBD1 (6 bases). The ends were cut back, 0 bases at V and 7 bases at J, with 6 bases in the middle. Germline V lookup: CDR1 MNHEY, CDR2 SVGAGI. This CDR3 contains 12 residues. The CDR3 DNA reads as TGTGCCAGCAGTTACTCGACAGGTGAAGCTTTCTTT. Protein sequence: CASSYSTGEAFF.

V and J are TRBV28 and TRBJ1-4, with D perhaps TRBD1 (6 bases). V lost 3 bases and J 7 bases, leaving 15 bases between the germline ends. The CDR3 consists of 15 residues. The germline V gene encodes CDR1 MDHEN and CDR2 SYDVKM. CDR3 loop: CASSLDTGLGEKLFF. Written as DNA, the CDR3 is TGTGCCAGCAGTTTGGATACAGGGTTAGGTGAAAAACTGTTTTTT.

This clone occurred a few times. The V call is TRBV7-6, the J call TRBJ2-2; 9 nucleotides match TRBD1. V dropped 4 bases and J dropped 3; count of bases not matched to a gene: 9. The CDR3 has 17 residues. Germline V gene sequence: CDR1 SGHVS, CDR2 FNYEAQ. CDR3 region: CASSSQMGQGHTGELFF. As DNA, the CDR3 is TGTGCCAGCAGCTCGCAAATGGGACAGGGCCACACCGGGGAGCTGTTTTTT.

This sequence joins TRBV7-9 and TRBJ2-5; D call uncertain. Germline V gives CDR1 SEHNR, CDR2 FQNEAQ (reference sequence). V was pared by 2 bases and J by 2 bases, with 6 bases between. This CDR3 contains 13 residues. The CDR3 DNA sequence: TGTGCCAGCAGCTTATATCTTCAAGAGACCCAGTACTTC. Its protein product is CASSLYLQETQYF. Drawing the rest from reference TRBV7-9 and TRBJ2-5, the complete variable domain is DTGVSQNPRHKITKRGQNVTFRCDPISEHNRLYWYRQTLGQGPEFLTYFQNEAQLEKSRLLSDRFSAERPKGSFSTLEIQRTEQGDSAMYLCASSLYLQETQYFGPGTRLLVL.

The sample holds one count of this clone. The CDR3 bases are TGTGCCTGGAGTGGGGTCGTGCGGGGCGAGCAGTACTTC. Amino acid sequence: CAWSGVVRGEQYF. V is TRBV30 and J is TRBJ2-7; perhaps TRBD2 as D (6 bases). The CDR3 spans 13 residues. V lost 1 base, J lost 6 bases, and 13 bases lay in between. Germline assignment: CDR1 GTSNPN and CDR2 SVGIG (reference sequence).

The CDR3 here is CASSQEWALSNQPQHF. CDR3 bases: TGTGCCAGCAGCCAAGAGTGGGCGCTCTCCAATCAGCCCCAGCATTTT. The J gene is TRBJ1-5, the V gene TRBV4-2; D ambiguous. Germline CDR1 and CDR2: LGHNA and YNFKEQ. V was clipped by 0 bases and J by 3 bases, with 12 bases between them. This CDR3 region has 16 residues.

The chain recombines TRBV6-1 with TRBJ2-7, with TRBD1 identical over 9 bases. V lost 8 bases, J lost 6 bases, and 8 bases stayed unmatched. This CDR3 region has 13 residues. Germline V CDR1 and CDR2: MNHNS, SASEGT. This chain's CDR3 is CASGRDRAGEQYF. The CDR3 nucleotides read TGTGCCAGCGGCCGGGACAGGGCCGGCGAGCAGTACTTC.

The chain carries TRBV7-3 and TRBJ2-2, with a tentative D call TRBD2 (7 bases). V was shortened by 1 base and J by 4 bases, with 16 bases between the two germline ends. The CDR3 consists of 17 residues. Germline V lookup: CDR1 SGHTA, CDR2 FQGTGA. In DNA, the CDR3 is TGTGCCAGCAGCTTAAGGGGGGGAACAGGGTCCACCGGGGAGCTGTTTTTT. As protein: CASSLRGGTGSTGELFF. Full variable domain (outside the CDR3, taken from reference TRBV7-3 and TRBJ2-2): GAGVSQTPSNKVTEKGKYVELRCDPISGHTALYWYRQSLGQGPEFLIYFQGTGAADDSGLPNDRFFAVRPEGSVSTLKIQRTERGDSAVYLCASSLRGGTGSTGELFFGEGSRLTVL.

The V call is TRBV2, the J call TRBJ1-1; a weak D match, TRBD1 (5 bases). Trimming shortened V by 4 bases and J by 5 bases, and 17 bases separated the two germline ends. This CDR3 comprises 15 residues. In germline, CDR1 is SNHLY, CDR2 FYNNEI. The CDR3 region is CASSGLRALGTEAFF. CDR3 DNA: TGTGCCAGCAGTGGGCTCAGGGCCTTAGGGACTGAAGCTTTCTTT.

A note on this clone: Germline is not matched at one junction end, which may reflect a read error. J is TRBJ1-1 and V is TRBV7-7, with D perhaps matching TRBD1 (6 bases). Germline CDR1 SSHAT, CDR2 FNYEAQ (reference sequence). The CDR3 spans 13 residues. The CDR3 coding sequence is TGTGCTAGCAGCCAAGAAGGGGGCACTGAAGCTTTCTTT. It translates to CASSQEGGTEAFF.